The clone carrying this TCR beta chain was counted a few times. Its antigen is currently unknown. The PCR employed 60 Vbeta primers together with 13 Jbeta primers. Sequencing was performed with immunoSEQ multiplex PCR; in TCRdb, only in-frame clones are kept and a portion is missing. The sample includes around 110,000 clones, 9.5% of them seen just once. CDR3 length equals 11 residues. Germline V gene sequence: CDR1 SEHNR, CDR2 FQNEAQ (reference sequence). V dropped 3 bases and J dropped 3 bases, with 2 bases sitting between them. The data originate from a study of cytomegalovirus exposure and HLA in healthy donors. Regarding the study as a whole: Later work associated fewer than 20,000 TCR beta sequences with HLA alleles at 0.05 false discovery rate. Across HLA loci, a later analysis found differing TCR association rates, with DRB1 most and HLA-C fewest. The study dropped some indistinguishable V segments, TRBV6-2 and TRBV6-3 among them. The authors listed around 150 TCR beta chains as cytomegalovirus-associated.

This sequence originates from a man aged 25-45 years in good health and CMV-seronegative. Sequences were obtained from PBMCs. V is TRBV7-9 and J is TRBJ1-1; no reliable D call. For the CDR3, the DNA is TGTGCCAGCAGCTTCGACACTGAAGCTTTCTTT. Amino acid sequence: CASSFDTEAFF.